These 27 T cell receptor beta chains originate from one sample sequenced in a study of beta chain features in type 1 diabetes. The whole isolated RNA underwent reverse transcription, so sequencing captured expressed TCRB transcripts. The protocol was immunoSEQ multiplex PCR, while the TCRdb copy is restricted to in-frame clones and leaves out a portion. The data show roughly 400,000 clones, around 13% seen once. The sequencing input was naive CD4+ T cells from blood. The receptors derive from a man aged 30-40 years in good health.

V and J are TRBV15 and TRBJ1-4; TRBD1 might be the D (6 bases). The length of the CDR3 is 14 residues. Trimming left V 3 bases short and J 8 bases short, with 13 bases between. Germline-derived CDR1 and CDR2 are LNHNV and YYDKDF (reference sequence). CDR3 loop: CATSSYRDGEKLFF. DNA for the CDR3: TGTGCCACCAGCAGTTACAGGGACGGGGAAAAACTGTTTTTT.

This clone was observed a handful of times. The sample has other DNA sequences that encode this CDR3 too. The V gene is TRBV7-2, the J gene TRBJ1-1; D not certain. Germline V CDR1 and CDR2: SGHTA, FQGNSA. Trimming left V 4 bases short and J 2 bases short, with 11 bases between. The CDR3 contains 14 residues. CDR3 DNA sequence: TGTGCCAGCAGCTCTCGGACGGGCAACACTGAAGCTTTCTTT. It codes for CASSSRTGNTEAFF.

As concerns this clone: A far more abundant clone sits one base away, making this likely a read error. This rearrangement joins TRBV7-9 to TRBJ2-5; D is unresolved. Germline V lookup: CDR1 SEHNR, CDR2 FQNEAQ (reference sequence). The CDR3 has 11 residues. V was trimmed by 5 bases and J by 1 base, leaving 2 bases between them. CDR3 in DNA: TGTGCCAGCAGCGTCCAAGAGACCCAGTACTTC. Translated, it gives CASSVQETQYF.

J is TRBJ2-1 and V is TRBV7-2; TRBD1 is a possible D gene (6 bases). V was shortened by 2 bases and J by 2 bases, with 7 bases between the two germline ends. Looked up from germline, CDR1 is SGHTA and CDR2 is FQGNSA. This CDR3 spans 14 amino acids. CDR3 nucleotide sequence: TGTGCCAGCAGCTTACAGGGGACCTACAATGAGCAGTTCTTC. Translation: CASSLQGTYNEQFF.

This clone was seen only a few times. The J gene is TRBJ2-7, the V gene TRBV5-1; D not certain. Trimming stripped 4 bases from V and 7 bases from J, with 12 bases between. The CDR3 has 12 amino acids. The germline gives CDR1 SGHRS, CDR2 YFSETQ. The CDR3 here is CASSPGLTEQYF. The CDR3 DNA follows: TGCGCCAGCAGCCCTGGGCTAACGGAGCAGTACTTC.

The chain employs TRBV6-5 and TRBJ2-7; 9 bases are shared with TRBD1. V lost 6 bases and J lost 4; bases outside the gene matches: 7. This CDR3 has 14 amino acids. Germline assignment: CDR1 MNHEY and CDR2 SVGAGI. In DNA form, the CDR3 reads TGTGCCAGCAGGCGGGGACAGGGTACATACGAGCAGTACTTC. It is translated as CASRRGQGTYEQYF.

The chain carries TRBV7-2 and TRBJ2-2; D perhaps matches TRBD2 (6 bases). The CDR3 sequence is 16 residues long. Looked up from germline, CDR1 is SGHTA and CDR2 is FQGNSA. V shed 2 bases and J shed 0 bases, with 10 bases lying between them. The CDR3 DNA reads as TGTGCCAGCAGCTTAATGGGGGGATCGAACACCGGGGAGCTGTTTTTT. Protein product: CASSLMGGSNTGELFF.

This clone was seen a handful of times. Other nucleotide sequences from this sample produce the same CDR3. V usage is TRBV2 and J usage is TRBJ1-2; D not resolved. The CDR3 spans 10 residues. Germline loops: CDR1 SNHLY, CDR2 FYNNEI. V gave up 3 bases and J gave up 8 bases, with 4 bases separating them. CDR3 coding DNA: TGTGCCAGCAGTGAGGGCGGCTACACCTTC. It yields the protein CASSEGGYTF. The variable domain in full, completed from reference TRBV2 and TRBJ1-2, reads EPEVTQTPSHQVTQMGQEVILRCVPISNHLYFYWYRQILGQKVEFLVSFYNNEISEKSEIFDDQFSVERPDGSNFTLKIRSTKLEDSAMYFCASSEGGYTFGSGTRLTVV.

The sample holds many counts of this clone. J is TRBJ2-5 and V is TRBV29-1; D not resolved. The CDR3 sequence is 10 residues long. V was pared by 5 bases and J by 5 bases, with 6 bases between. CDR1 SQVTM and CDR2 ANQGSEA come from the germline V gene. The CDR3 DNA reads as TGCAGCGTTAAGGTCGAGACCCAGTACTTC. Its translation is CSVKVETQYF. Full variable domain (rest looked up from reference TRBV29-1 and TRBJ2-5): SAVISQKPSRDICQRGTSLTIQCQVDSQVTMMFWYRQQPGQSLTLIATANQGSEATYESGFVIDKFPISRPNLTFSTLTVSNMSPEDSSIYLCSVKVETQYFGPGTRLLVL.

The chain employs TRBV7-9 and TRBJ2-1; perhaps TRBD2 as D (6 bases). The V gene's germline CDR1 is SEHNR and CDR2 FQNEAQ (reference sequence). The CDR3 runs to 14 residues. Trimming cost V 8 bases and J 0 bases, with 11 bases left between them. The CDR3 reads CASSSSVSYNEQFF. In DNA, the CDR3 is TGTGCCAGCTCCTCTAGCGTCTCCTACAATGAGCAGTTCTTC.

In DNA, the CDR3 is TGTGCCAGCAGCTTCGAAGGGAACACTGAAGCTTTCTTT. It translates to CASSFEGNTEAFF. The chain employs TRBV11-3 and TRBJ1-1; D ambiguous. CDR1 and CDR2 from the germline V gene are SGHNT and YENEEA. V lost 3 bases to trimming and J lost 1 base, with 6 bases between them. The CDR3 runs 13 residues.

The chain uses TRBV18 and TRBJ1-5; D unresolved. There are 15 residues in the CDR3. V shed 2 bases and J shed 7 bases, with 15 bases lying between them. CDR1 is KGHSH, CDR2 LQKENI, per germline. CDR3 region: CASSPSSAFEQPQHF. The CDR3 DNA follows: TGTGCCAGCTCACCAAGTTCGGCCTTCGAGCAGCCCCAGCATTTT.

This clone was detected a few times. This chain links TRBV5-6 with TRBJ2-1; D might be TRBD2 (7 bases). Trimming stripped 2 bases from V and 10 bases from J, with 19 bases between. The CDR3 contains 15 residues. Germline CDR1 SGHDT, CDR2 YYEEEE. CDR3 protein: CASSFGPAGASEQFF. As DNA, the CDR3 is TGTGCCAGCAGCTTTGGCCCGGCGGGGGCATCCGAGCAGTTCTTC.

This clone was counted a few times. The rearrangement joins TRBV5-6 to TRBJ2-1; possibly TRBD2 for D (6 bases). Per the germline V gene, CDR1 is SGHDT and CDR2 is YYEEEE. Trimming shortened V by 4 bases and J by 8 bases, and 19 bases separated the two germline ends. The CDR3 consists of 15 residues. The CDR3 sequence is CASSPAGRNAHEQFF. In nucleotides, the CDR3 is TGTGCCAGCAGCCCGGCGGGACGTAACGCTCATGAGCAGTTCTTC.

The table lists this clone with a few counts. The chain combines TRBV6-5 with TRBJ2-3, with TRBD2 matching 9 bases. The V and J ends lost 4 bases and 8 bases, in that order; junction bases with no gene match: 10. The germline CDR1 and CDR2 sequences are MNHEY and SVGAGI. The CDR3 covers 15 residues. CDR3 sequence (DNA): TGTGCCAGCAGTTCCACGGGACTAGCTGCGTCTACGCAGTATTTT. Encoded protein: CASSSTGLAASTQYF.

This clone showed up just a few times. V gene TRBV9 combines with J gene TRBJ2-2, with D unresolved. V was clipped by 0 bases and J by 0 bases, with 6 bases between them. The germline gives CDR1 SGDLS, CDR2 YYNGEE. The CDR3 has 15 amino acids. CDR3 nucleotides: TGTGCCAGCAGCGTAGCCACCCCGAACACCGGGGAGCTGTTTTTT. Translating gives CASSVATPNTGELFF.

This clone has only a few counts. The V call is TRBV7-2, the J call TRBJ2-7, with 7 bases fitting TRBD1. V dropped 4 bases and J dropped 6; count of bases not matched to a gene: 6. Germline V gene data show CDR1 as SGHTA and CDR2 as FQGNSA. CDR3 size: 13 residues. The chain's CDR3 is CASSWRTGREQYV. CDR3 in DNA: TGTGCCAGCAGCTGGAGGACAGGACGCGAGCAGTACGTC.

The chain is built from TRBV20-1 and TRBJ2-1; D might be TRBD2 (6 bases). V lost 6 bases to trimming and J lost 10 bases, with 13 bases between them. Germline V gives CDR1 DFQATT, CDR2 SNEGSKA (reference sequence). The length of the CDR3 is 11 residues. The CDR3 here is CSADFGGEQFF. Here the CDR3 DNA reads TGCAGTGCGGACTTCGGGGGAGAGCAGTTCTTC.

This chain connects TRBV9 to TRBJ2-1, with D hard to call. The germline gives CDR1 SGDLS, CDR2 YYNGEE. This CDR3 contains 15 residues. V lost 4 bases to trimming and J lost 4 bases, with 15 bases between them. The DNA for the CDR3 is TGTGCCAGCAGCCCCTTGCCGGACCAATACAATGAGCAGTTCTTC. Protein: CASSPLPDQYNEQFF.

The CDR3 here is CASSQEEGGNYGYTF. The CDR3 DNA reads as TGCGCCAGCAGCCAAGAGGAGGGAGGGAATTATGGCTACACCTTC. The chain has TRBV4-3 and TRBJ1-2; D not resolved. From germline, CDR1 is LGHNA and CDR2 YSLEER. CDR3 length: 15 amino acids. The V and J ends lost 0 bases and 5 bases respectively, with 13 bases between them.

V is TRBV6-5 and J is TRBJ2-5; 7 bases are shared with TRBD1. CDR1 is MNHEY and CDR2 is SVGAGI in the germline V gene. This CDR3 is built from 13 residues. V lost 6 bases to trimming and J lost 5 bases; unmatched junction nucleotides: 6. The CDR3 DNA reads as TGTGCCAGCAGGGGGACAGTTCGGGAGACCCAGTACTTC. Encoded protein: CASRGTVRETQYF.

The chain combines TRBV7-3 with TRBJ2-1; D call uncertain. V lost 1 base to trimming and J lost 0 bases, with 7 bases between them. The germline gives CDR1 SGHTA, CDR2 FQGTGA. The CDR3 spans 15 residues. The CDR3 here is CASSLNPGSYNEQFF. In DNA form, the CDR3 reads TGTGCCAGCAGCTTAAACCCCGGCTCCTACAATGAGCAGTTCTTC. Drawing the rest from reference TRBV7-3 and TRBJ2-1, the complete variable domain is GAGVSQTPSNKVTEKGKYVELRCDPISGHTALYWYRQSLGQGPEFLIYFQGTGAADDSGLPNDRFFAVRPEGSVSTLKIQRTERGDSAVYLCASSLNPGSYNEQFFGPGTRLTVL.

This clone was detected only a few times. The V and J genes are TRBV2 and TRBJ2-7; 12 bases align to TRBD2. This CDR3 has 17 residues. V trimming: 0 bases; J trimming: 1 base; junction bases outside the gene matches: 4. Germline CDR1 and CDR2: SNHLY and FYNNEI. The DNA for the CDR3 is TGTGCCAGCAGTGAAGCGTTACTAGCGGGAGGTTCCTACGAGCAGTACGTC. Protein product: CASSEALLAGGSYEQYV.

The chain has TRBV29-1 and TRBJ2-7, with TRBD2 as a possible D gene (6 bases). CDR1 and CDR2 (germline): SQVTM, ANQGSEA. The germline V and J ends were trimmed by 0 bases and 2 bases, with 17 bases remaining between them. The CDR3 has 16 amino acids. CDR3 sequence: CSVEDRLGAGPYEQYF. CDR3 in DNA: TGCAGCGTTGAAGACCGCCTCGGGGCGGGACCCTACGAGCAGTACTTC.

This clone was counted between two and nine times. V and J are TRBV29-1 and TRBJ2-3, with D hard to call. Germline V gene lookup returns CDR1 SQVTM and CDR2 ANQGSEA. Trimming pared 1 base from V and 2 bases from J, leaving 25 bases between. CDR3 length: 19 residues. The CDR3 bases are TGCAGCGTTGAAGGGTGGGCGGCGACCCCCTGGAAGACCACAGATACGCAGTATTTT. Translation gives CSVEGWAATPWKTTDTQYF.

This chain uses TRBV9 with TRBJ1-2, with TRBD1 matching over 10 bases. The germline V gene encodes CDR1 SGDLS and CDR2 YYNGEE. CDR3 size: 14 residues. J lost 4 bases, V lost 3 bases, and 3 bases had no gene match. The CDR3 nucleotides read TGTGCCAGCAGCGGAGGGGACAGGGGCTATGGCTACACCTTC. This translates into CASSGGDRGYGYTF.

The chain links TRBV10-3 to TRBJ2-5; D is ambiguous. The germline V gene has CDR1 ENHRY and CDR2 SYGVKD. The CDR3 is 13 amino acids. Trimming left V 6 bases short and J 2 bases short, with 10 bases between. CDR3 sequence (DNA): TGTGCCATCAGCGCCGACGGGCAAGAGACCCAGTACTTC. It specifies CAISADGQETQYF.